These 24 T cell receptor beta chains were sequenced from one sample in a study of regulatory T cells in long-lasting Graves disease. Time point specified: persistent/refractory GD, antithyroid drugs over 5 years with positive TRAb. Extracted PBMC RNA gave rise to the TCR library. Building of the TCR beta libraries involved iRepertoire HTBI primers and Arm-PCR of CDR3 regions. TCRdb used MiXCR to reprocess the multiplex PCR reads, holding one entry per CDR3 protein. The table includes about 660,000 distinct CDR3 sequences, around 32% detected once. Here the sequenced sample was peripheral blood mononuclear cells (PBMCs), taken when the disease was refractory, from a patient treated with antithyroid drugs. These receptors all stem from a female donor with Graves disease.

This clonotype has a handful of counts. The V call is TRBV27, the J call TRBJ2-5; 8 bases are a match to TRBD2. V gave up 6 bases and J gave up 4 bases; unmatched junction bases: 10. The CDR3 sequence is 15 residues long. From germline, CDR1 is MNHEY and CDR2 SMNVEV (reference sequence). DNA of the CDR3: TGTGCCAGCAGCTCCGGGAGGGATTATAGAGAGACCCAGTACTTC. Protein: CASSSGRDYRETQYF.

This chain uses TRBV15 with TRBJ1-1; D is perhaps TRBD1 (5 bases). The V gene lost 3 bases and the J gene lost 1 base, with 9 bases spanning the gap. The CDR3 spans 14 residues. The germline gives CDR1 LNHNV, CDR2 YYDKDF (reference sequence). The CDR3 sequence: CATSSWRGNTEAFF. Written as DNA, the CDR3 is TGTGCCACCAGCAGTTGGAGGGGGAACACTGAAGCTTTCTTT.

The rearrangement uses TRBV7-9 and TRBJ2-7, with TRBD2 matching over 13 bases. The CDR3 is made up of 16 amino acids. The germline V gene encodes CDR1 SEHNR and CDR2 FQNEAQ (reference sequence). Trimming removed 5 bases from V and 3 bases from J; junction bases left unmatched: 7. For the CDR3, the DNA is TGTGCCAGCAGCCTACAACGGACTAGCGGGAGCTACGAGCAGTACTTC. This codes for CASSLQRTSGSYEQYF.

Ten or more counts support this clonotype. The chain is built from TRBV6-1 and TRBJ1-5; no clear D. The CDR3 totals 13 residues. Trimming stripped 8 bases from V and 3 bases from J, with 11 bases between. The germline V gene encodes CDR1 MNHNS and CDR2 SASEGT. This CDR3 reads CASSLSTNQPQHF. In nucleotides, the CDR3 is TGTGCCAGCTCCCTAAGTACCAATCAGCCCCAGCATTTT.

This clonotype was picked up a small number of times. The rearrangement joins TRBV6-2 or TRBV6-3 to TRBJ1-2; TRBD1 aligns across 7 bases. The V gene end was trimmed by 0 bases and the J gene end by 7 bases; junction bases not matched to a gene: 8. This CDR3 comprises 15 residues. Germline V lookup: CDR1 MNHEY, CDR2 SVGEGT. The CDR3 is CASSYSNDRVGGYTF. CDR3 nucleotides: TGTGCCAGCAGTTACTCTAATGACAGGGTCGGTGGCTACACCTTC.

Many counts were recorded for this clonotype. The V call is TRBV11-2, the J call TRBJ2-5; tentatively, D is TRBD2 (5 bases). Germline CDR1 SGHAT, CDR2 FQNNGV. This CDR3 has 15 residues. V gave up 1 base and J gave up 4 bases, with 13 bases separating them. DNA for the CDR3: TGTGCCAGCAGCTTAGGATCCCGCGGGCGAGAGACCCAGTACTTC. Its protein product is CASSLGSRGRETQYF. Full variable domain (outside the CDR3, taken from reference TRBV11-2 and TRBJ2-5): EAGVAQSPRYKIIEKRQSVAFWCNPISGHATLYWYQQILGQGPKLLIQFQNNGVVDDSQLPKDRFSAERLKGVDSTLKIQPAKLEDSAVYLCASSLGSRGRETQYFGPGTRLLVL.

This sequence joins TRBV6-1 and TRBJ2-6; TRBD1 is a possible D gene (5 bases). V was clipped by 7 bases and J by 0 bases, with 16 bases between them. The CDR3 loop spans 17 amino acids. Germline V gives CDR1 MNHNS, CDR2 SASEGT. The CDR3: CASTSPTGTSGANVLTF. Here the CDR3 DNA reads TGTGCCAGCACATCCCCTACAGGTACCTCTGGGGCCAACGTCCTGACTTTC.

The genes are TRBV6-5 and TRBJ1-6, with D uncertain. The CDR3 totals 15 residues. The V and J ends lost 0 bases and 7 bases respectively, with 10 bases between them. CDR1 is MNHEY and CDR2 is SVGAGI in the germline V gene. CDR3: CASSYSRHNNSPLHF. Here the CDR3 DNA reads TGTGCCAGCAGTTACTCGAGACACAACAATTCACCCCTCCACTTT.

The chain recombines TRBV3-1 with TRBJ2-7; D ambiguous. The CDR3 length is 11 residues. The V gene lost 1 base and the J gene lost 7 bases, with 5 bases spanning the gap. Germline values: CDR1 LGHDT, CDR2 YNNKEL (reference sequence). The CDR3 loop reads CASSQVTEQYF. In nucleotides, the CDR3 is TGTGCCAGCAGCCAAGTGACAGAGCAGTACTTC.

In nucleotides, the CDR3 is TGTGCTAGTGGTTTGGCTGGGCCGCACACTGAAGCTTTCTTT. Translating gives CASGLAGPHTEAFF. This chain uses TRBV12-5 with TRBJ1-1; D not certain. Trimming removed 1 base from V and 3 bases from J, with 9 bases in between. Germline CDR1 LGHNT, CDR2 FRNRAP. This CDR3 comprises 14 residues.

This clonotype was observed a handful of times. The rearrangement uses TRBV6-1 and TRBJ1-1, with D perhaps matching TRBD1 (6 bases). The V gene's germline CDR1 is MNHNS and CDR2 SASEGT. The CDR3 has 15 amino acids. Trimming shortened V by 4 bases and J by 5 bases, and 17 bases separated the two germline ends. CDR3 in amino acids: CASSGEQGKKTEAFF. The CDR3 region has the DNA TGTGCCAGCAGTGGTGAACAGGGAAAGAAGACTGAAGCTTTCTTT.

This clonotype turned up a few times. V usage is TRBV27 and J usage is TRBJ1-5; D perhaps matches TRBD1 (6 bases). The CDR3 sequence is 14 residues long. V was trimmed by 4 bases and J by 3 bases, leaving 10 bases between them. Germline loops: CDR1 MNHEY, CDR2 SMNVEV (reference sequence). The CDR3, as DNA: TGTGCCAGCAGTTCCGACAGGCCCAATCAGCCCCAGCATTTT. This codes for CASSSDRPNQPQHF.

This clonotype appeared many times. The rearrangement uses TRBV20-1 and TRBJ2-7; D is undetermined. The CDR3 contains 11 residues. The V gene lost 0 bases and the J gene lost 3 bases, with 3 bases spanning the gap. Germline CDR1 DFQATT, CDR2 SNEGSKA (reference sequence). The DNA of the CDR3 is TGCAGTGCTAGAGAGGGCTACGAGCAGTACTTC. Translated: CSAREGYEQYF.

This clonotype showed up just a few times. The chain employs TRBV19 and TRBJ2-7, with TRBD1 as a possible D gene (5 bases). V was cut by 11 bases and J by 4 bases, with 18 bases left in between. The CDR3 is 13 residues long. Germline V CDR1 and CDR2: LNHDA, SQIVND (reference sequence). CDR3 protein: CASAFTPGYEQYF. The CDR3 nucleotides are TGTGCCTCCGCATTCACCCCAGGGTACGAGCAGTACTTC.

This chain joins TRBV7-3 and TRBJ1-2, with D maybe TRBD1 (6 bases). V was trimmed by 5 bases and J by 6 bases, leaving 16 bases between them. Germline loops: CDR1 SGHTA, CDR2 FQGTGA. This CDR3 spans 14 amino acids. In DNA form, the CDR3 reads TGTGCCAGCAGCGAGGACGGGGGGGCGAATGGCTACACCTTC. It codes for CASSEDGGANGYTF.

The V call is TRBV19, the J call TRBJ1-1; 9 bases map to TRBD1. V lost 5 bases to trimming and J lost 0 bases; unmatched junction nucleotides: 10. The CDR3 is made up of 17 amino acids. Germline V lookup: CDR1 LNHDA, CDR2 SQIVND (reference sequence). CDR3 region: CASSPPPRDRVNTEAFF. In DNA form, the CDR3 reads TGTGCCAGTAGTCCCCCGCCCCGGGACAGGGTGAACACTGAAGCTTTCTTT.

The rearrangement uses TRBV9 and TRBJ2-3; D is ambiguous. From germline, CDR1 is SGDLS and CDR2 YYNGEE. V lost 3 bases to trimming and J lost 1 base, with 9 bases between them. This CDR3 region has 14 residues. The CDR3 DNA reads TGTGCCAGCAGCGCAGCCTTGGGCACAGATACGCAGTATTTT. This translates into CASSAALGTDTQYF.

The chain employs TRBV7-6 and TRBJ2-7; 9 bases align to TRBD2. The CDR3 runs to 15 residues. V lost 1 base, J lost 3 bases, and 4 bases stayed unmatched. Germline assignment: CDR1 SGHVS and CDR2 FNYEAQ. The DNA of the CDR3 is TGTGCCAGCAGCTTAGGCGGGGGGGATTTCTACGAGCAGTACTTC. This gives the protein CASSLGGGDFYEQYF.

In this sample, this clonotype turned up a few times. The chain links TRBV30 to TRBJ1-2; D unresolved. Germline loops: CDR1 GTSNPN, CDR2 SVGIG (reference sequence). Deletions cut 0 bases from V and 7 bases from J, with 12 bases between. The CDR3 is 13 residues long. The CDR3 DNA reads as TGTGCCTGGAGTGTAGGTGGGAGTGCTGGCTACACCTTC. Protein: CAWSVGGSAGYTF.

This clonotype was seen at least ten times. This sequence joins TRBV28 and TRBJ1-1; 7 bases are a match to TRBD1. CDR1 and CDR2 from the germline V gene are MDHEN and SYDVKM. The CDR3 runs 14 residues. The J segment lost 5 bases and the V segment lost 1 base, leaving 4 bases of the junction unmatched. DNA of the CDR3: TGTGCCAGCAGTTTATTGTCAGGGGGAACTGAAGCTTTCTTT. This encodes CASSLLSGGTEAFF.

This clonotype was picked up a small number of times. The chain has TRBV5-1 and TRBJ1-1; D not resolved. Germline assignment: CDR1 SGHRS and CDR2 YFSETQ. The length of the CDR3 is 12 residues. V was pared by 5 bases and J by 3 bases, with 8 bases between. CDR3 in DNA: TGCGCCAGCAGTATCGGGCACACTGAAGCTTTCTTT. Residues: CASSIGHTEAFF. Combining the CDR3 with reference TRBV5-1 and TRBJ1-1 gives the whole variable domain KAGVTQTPRYLIKTRGQQVTLSCSPISGHRSVSWYQQTPGQGLQFLFEYFSETQRNKGNFPGRFSGRQFSNSRSEMNVSTLELGDSALYLCASSIGHTEAFFGQGTRLTVV.

The CDR3 loop reads CSVMDRGRANEKLFF. CDR3 bases: TGCAGCGTTATGGACAGGGGGCGAGCTAATGAAAAACTGTTTTTT. The chain recombines TRBV29-1 with TRBJ1-4; the match to TRBD1 covers 11 bases. This CDR3 has 15 residues. CDR1 SQVTM and CDR2 ANQGSEA come from the germline V gene. After removal of 5 bases from V and 3 bases from J, the junction contained 5 bases not matched to a gene. Based on the CDR3 plus reference TRBV29-1 and TRBJ1-4, the full variable domain is SAVISQKPSRDICQRGTSLTIQCQVDSQVTMMFWYRQQPGQSLTLIATANQGSEATYESGFVIDKFPISRPNLTFSTLTVSNMSPEDSSIYLCSVMDRGRANEKLFFGSGTQLSVL.

This clonotype was recorded at least ten times. This chain links TRBV6-1 with TRBJ1-1, with D maybe TRBD1 (5 bases). The ends were cut back, 3 bases at V and 4 bases at J, with 9 bases in the middle. CDR1 MNHNS and CDR2 SASEGT come from the germline V gene. This CDR3 region has 13 residues. The CDR3 nucleotides are TGTGCCAGCAGTGAGCAGGGAGTCACTGAAGCTTTCTTT. The encoded protein is CASSEQGVTEAFF.

The sample holds one count of this clonotype. The chain uses TRBV3-1 and TRBJ2-2; the D is unclear. Germline V gene lookup returns CDR1 LGHDT and CDR2 YNNKEL (reference sequence). The CDR3 runs to 15 residues. Trimming left V 4 bases short and J 4 bases short, with 13 bases between. The CDR3 coding sequence is TGTGCCAGCAGCCCGGATTCAAGGCCCACCGGGGAGCTGTTTTTT. Protein: CASSPDSRPTGELFF.